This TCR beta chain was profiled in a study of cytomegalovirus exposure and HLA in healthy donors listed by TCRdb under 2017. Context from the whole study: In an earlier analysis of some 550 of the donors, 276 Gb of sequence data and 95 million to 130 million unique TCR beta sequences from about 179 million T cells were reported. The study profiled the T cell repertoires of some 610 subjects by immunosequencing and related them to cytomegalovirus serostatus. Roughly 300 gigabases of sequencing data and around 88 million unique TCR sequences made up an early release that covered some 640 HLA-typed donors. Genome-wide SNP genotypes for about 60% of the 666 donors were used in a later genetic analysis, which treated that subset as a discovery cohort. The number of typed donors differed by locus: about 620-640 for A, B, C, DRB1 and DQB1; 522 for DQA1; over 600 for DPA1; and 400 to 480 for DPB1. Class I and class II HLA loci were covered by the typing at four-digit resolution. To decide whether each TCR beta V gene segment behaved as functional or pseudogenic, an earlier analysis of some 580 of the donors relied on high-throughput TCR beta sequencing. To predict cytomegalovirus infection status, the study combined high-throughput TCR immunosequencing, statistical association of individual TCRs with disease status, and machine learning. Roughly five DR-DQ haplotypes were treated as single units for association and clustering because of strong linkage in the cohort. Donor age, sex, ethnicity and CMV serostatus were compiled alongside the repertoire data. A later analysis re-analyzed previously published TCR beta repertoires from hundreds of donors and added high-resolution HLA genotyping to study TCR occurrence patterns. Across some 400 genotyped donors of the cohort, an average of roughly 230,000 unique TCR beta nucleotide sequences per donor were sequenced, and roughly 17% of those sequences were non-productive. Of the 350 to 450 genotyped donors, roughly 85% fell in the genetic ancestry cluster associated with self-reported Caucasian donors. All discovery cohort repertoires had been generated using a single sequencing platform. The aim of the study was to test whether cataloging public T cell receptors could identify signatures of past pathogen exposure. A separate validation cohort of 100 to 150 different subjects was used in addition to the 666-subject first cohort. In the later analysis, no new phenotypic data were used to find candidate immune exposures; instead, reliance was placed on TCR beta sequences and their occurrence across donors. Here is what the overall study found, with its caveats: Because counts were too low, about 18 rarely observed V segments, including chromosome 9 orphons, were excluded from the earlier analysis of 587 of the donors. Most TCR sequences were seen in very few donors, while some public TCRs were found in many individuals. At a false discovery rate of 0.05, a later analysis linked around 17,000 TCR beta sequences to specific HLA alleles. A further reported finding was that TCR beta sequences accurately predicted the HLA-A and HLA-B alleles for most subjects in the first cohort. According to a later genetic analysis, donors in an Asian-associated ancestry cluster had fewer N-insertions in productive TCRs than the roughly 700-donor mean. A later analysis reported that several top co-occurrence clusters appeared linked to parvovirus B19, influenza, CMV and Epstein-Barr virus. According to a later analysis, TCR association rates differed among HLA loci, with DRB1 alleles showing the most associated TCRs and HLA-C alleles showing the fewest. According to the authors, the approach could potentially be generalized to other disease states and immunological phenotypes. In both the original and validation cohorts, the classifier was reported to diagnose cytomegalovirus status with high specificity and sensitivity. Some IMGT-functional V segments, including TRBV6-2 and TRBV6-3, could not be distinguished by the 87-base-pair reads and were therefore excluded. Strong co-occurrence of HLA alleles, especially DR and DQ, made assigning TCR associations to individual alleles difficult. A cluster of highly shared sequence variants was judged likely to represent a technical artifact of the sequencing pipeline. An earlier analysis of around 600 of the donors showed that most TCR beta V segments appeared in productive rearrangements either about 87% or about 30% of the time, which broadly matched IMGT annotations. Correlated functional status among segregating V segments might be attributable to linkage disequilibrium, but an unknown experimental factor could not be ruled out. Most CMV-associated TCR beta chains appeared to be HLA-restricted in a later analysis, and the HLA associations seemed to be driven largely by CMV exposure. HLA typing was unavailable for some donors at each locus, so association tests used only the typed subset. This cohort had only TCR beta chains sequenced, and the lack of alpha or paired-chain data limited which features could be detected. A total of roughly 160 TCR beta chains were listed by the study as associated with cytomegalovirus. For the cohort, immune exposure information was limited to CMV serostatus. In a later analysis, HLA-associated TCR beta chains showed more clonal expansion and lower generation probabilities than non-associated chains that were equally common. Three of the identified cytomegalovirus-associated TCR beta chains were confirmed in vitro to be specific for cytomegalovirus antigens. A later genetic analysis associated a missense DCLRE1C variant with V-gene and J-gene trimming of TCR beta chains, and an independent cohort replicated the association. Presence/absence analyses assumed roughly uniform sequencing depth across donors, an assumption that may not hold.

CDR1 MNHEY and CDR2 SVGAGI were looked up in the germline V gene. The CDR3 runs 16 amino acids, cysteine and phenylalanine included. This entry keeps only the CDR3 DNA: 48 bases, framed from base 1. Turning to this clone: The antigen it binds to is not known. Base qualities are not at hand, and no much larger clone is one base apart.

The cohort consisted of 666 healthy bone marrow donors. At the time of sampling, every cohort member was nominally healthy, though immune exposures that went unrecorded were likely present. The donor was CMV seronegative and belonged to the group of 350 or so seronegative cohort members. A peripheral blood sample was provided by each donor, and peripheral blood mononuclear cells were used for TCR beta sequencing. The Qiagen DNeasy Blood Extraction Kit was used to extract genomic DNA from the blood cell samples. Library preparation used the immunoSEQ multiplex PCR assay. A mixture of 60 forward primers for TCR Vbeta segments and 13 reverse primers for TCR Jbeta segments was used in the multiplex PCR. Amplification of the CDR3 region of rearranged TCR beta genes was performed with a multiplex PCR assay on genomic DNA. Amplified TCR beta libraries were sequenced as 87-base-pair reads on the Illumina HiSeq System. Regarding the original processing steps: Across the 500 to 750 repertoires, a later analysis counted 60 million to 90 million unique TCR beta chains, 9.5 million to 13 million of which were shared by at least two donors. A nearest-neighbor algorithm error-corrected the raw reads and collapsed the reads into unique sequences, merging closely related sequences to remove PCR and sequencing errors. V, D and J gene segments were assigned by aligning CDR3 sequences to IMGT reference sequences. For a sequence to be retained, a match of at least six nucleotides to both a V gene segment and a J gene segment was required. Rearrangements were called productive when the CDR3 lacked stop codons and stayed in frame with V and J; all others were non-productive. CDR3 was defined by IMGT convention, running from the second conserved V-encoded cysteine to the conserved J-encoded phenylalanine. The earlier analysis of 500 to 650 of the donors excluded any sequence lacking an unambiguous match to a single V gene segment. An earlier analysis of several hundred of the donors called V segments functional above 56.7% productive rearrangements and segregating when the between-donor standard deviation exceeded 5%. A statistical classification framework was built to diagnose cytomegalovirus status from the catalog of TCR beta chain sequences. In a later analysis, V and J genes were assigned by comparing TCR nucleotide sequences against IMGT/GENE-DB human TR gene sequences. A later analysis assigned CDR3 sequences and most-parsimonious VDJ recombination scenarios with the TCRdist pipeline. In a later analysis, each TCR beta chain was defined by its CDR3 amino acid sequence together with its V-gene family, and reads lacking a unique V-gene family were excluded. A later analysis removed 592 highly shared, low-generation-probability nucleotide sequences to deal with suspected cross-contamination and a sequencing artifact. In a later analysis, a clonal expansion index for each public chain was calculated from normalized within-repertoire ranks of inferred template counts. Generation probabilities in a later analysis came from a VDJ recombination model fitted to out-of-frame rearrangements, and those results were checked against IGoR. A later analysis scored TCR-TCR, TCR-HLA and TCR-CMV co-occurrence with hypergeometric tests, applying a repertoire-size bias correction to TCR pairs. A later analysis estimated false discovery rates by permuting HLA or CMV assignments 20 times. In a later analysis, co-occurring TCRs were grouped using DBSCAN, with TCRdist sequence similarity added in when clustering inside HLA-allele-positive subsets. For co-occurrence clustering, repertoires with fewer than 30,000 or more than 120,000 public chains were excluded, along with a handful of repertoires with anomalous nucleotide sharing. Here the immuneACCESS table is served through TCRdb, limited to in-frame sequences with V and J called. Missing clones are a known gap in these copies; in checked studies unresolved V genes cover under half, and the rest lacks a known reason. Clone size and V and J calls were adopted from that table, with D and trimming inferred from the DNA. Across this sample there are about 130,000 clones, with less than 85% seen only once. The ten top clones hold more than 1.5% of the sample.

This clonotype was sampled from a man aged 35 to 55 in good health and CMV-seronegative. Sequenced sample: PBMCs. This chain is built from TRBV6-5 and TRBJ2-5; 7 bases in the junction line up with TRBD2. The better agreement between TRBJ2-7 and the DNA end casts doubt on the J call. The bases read TGTGCCAGCAGTTACTCAAACTGGCGGGAGATGGCCGAGCAGTACTTC. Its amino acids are CASSYSNWREMAEQYF.